This TCR beta chain was recovered during a study of shared clonotypes between healthy human individuals. This clone occurred once. The target antigen is unknown. It was across several immunoSEQ plates that each subset's genomic DNA was evenly split. Only in-frame clones appear in the TCRdb table, and some are missing; sequencing was by immunoSEQ multiplex PCR. The table records some 2,100,000 clones, 85% to 95% of them present only once. The CDR3 length is 15 residues. Germline V gene lookup returns CDR1 SGHRS and CDR2 YFSETQ. The J segment lost 6 bases and the V segment lost 4 bases, leaving 11 bases of the junction unmatched. Study outcomes and limitations: Several donors had roughly 5.2% of their naive CD4 clonotypes in common. Large depth notwithstanding, sorted-subset sequencing proved incomplete by rarefaction.

The naive CD8 population came from CD45RO-negative cells selected for CCR7, without terminally differentiated effector memory CD45RA+ cells. Material for sequencing was naive CD8+ T cells from PBMCs. This chain links TRBV5-1 with TRBJ1-2; 8 bases line up with TRBD1. The TCR sequence derives from a man between 18 and 29 years old in good health. Some clones in this sample may be carry-over from other donors' samples. This CDR3 is CASSKTGAGINGYTF. DNA for the CDR3: TGCGCCAGCAGCAAGACAGGGGCAGGAATAAATGGCTACACCTTC.